Below, 7 T cell receptor beta chains from the same sample are listed, as sequenced in a study of T cells in Graves' hyperthyroidism and ophthalmopathy. Amplified regions were TCR beta CDR3 sequences from RNA transcripts. A first-round RT-PCR of the TCR CDR3 used the HTBI primer set. One entry per CDR3 protein, called by TCRdb with MiXCR from the multiplex PCR reads. The repertoire holds over 250,000 distinct CDR3 sequences, with around 15% as singletons. The sample taken for sequencing was blood. These receptors all come from a woman between 35 and 50 years old with Graves' ophthalmopathy.

The chain joins TRBV5-6 to TRBJ1-6; a possible D gene is TRBD1 (5 bases). V lost 4 bases, J lost 9 bases, and 17 bases lay in between. CDR1 and CDR2 from the germline V gene are SGHDT and YYEEEE. The CDR3 is 15 amino acids. The CDR3 bases are TGTGCCAGCAGCCCCCGGGGGGGACGCGGTTCACCCCTCCACTTT. It specifies CASSPRGGRGSPLHF.

This clonotype has a handful of counts. This chain uses TRBV29-1 with TRBJ1-2, with D uncertain. The CDR3 has 13 residues. Germline values: CDR1 SQVTM, CDR2 ANQGSEA. V lost 4 bases to trimming and J lost 1 base, with 10 bases between them. The CDR3 loop is CSVVLVGNYGYTF. Here the CDR3 DNA reads TGCAGCGTTGTACTCGTGGGTAACTATGGCTACACCTTC.

This clonotype was observed many times. The chain is built from TRBV29-1 and TRBJ2-3, with 10 positions matching TRBD2. Trimming took 0 bases from V and 2 from J; bases not matched to a gene: 8. The CDR3 runs 17 residues. Germline CDR1 is SQVTM and CDR2 is ANQGSEA. CDR3 in DNA: TGCAGCGTTGAAGATCCCTCTAGCGGGGGAGACACAGATACGCAGTATTTT. Translating it yields CSVEDPSSGGDTDTQYF.

The table lists this clonotype with many counts. J is TRBJ1-3 and V is TRBV28, with D possibly matching TRBD1 (5 bases). The V end lost 5 bases, the J end lost 1 base, and 9 bases lay between the germline ends. Germline V gene lookup returns CDR1 MDHEN and CDR2 SYDVKM. The CDR3 has 14 amino acids. The DNA of the CDR3 is TGTGCCAGCAGTCCGGGGGGTTCTGGAAACACCATATATTTT. Translation gives CASSPGGSGNTIYF.

The sample holds a few counts of this clonotype. This chain links TRBV4-1 with TRBJ2-7; TRBD2 might be the D (5 bases). CDR3 size: 17 residues. V was pared by 0 bases and J by 2 bases, with 17 bases between. Germline assignment: CDR1 MGHRA and CDR2 YSYEKL. CDR3 sequence (DNA): TGCGCCAGCAGCCAAGATACTCAGAGGGCCCAAACCTACGAGCAGTACTTC. It is translated as CASSQDTQRAQTYEQYF.

This clonotype was detected ten times or more. For the CDR3, the DNA is TGCAGTGCTAGGGATTTTCTCGCCGGGGAGCTGTTTTTT. Translating gives CSARDFLAGELFF. V usage is TRBV20-1 and J usage is TRBJ2-2; no clear D gene. Trimming cost V 3 bases and J 6 bases, with 11 bases left between them. CDR3 size: 13 residues. Looked up from germline, CDR1 is DFQATT and CDR2 is SNEGSKA (reference sequence).

This clonotype was counted only a few times. This rearrangement joins TRBV20-1 to TRBJ2-7; D may be TRBD1 or TRBD2 (5 bases each). V lost 5 bases and J 2 bases, leaving 16 bases between the germline ends. Germline V gene sequence: CDR1 DFQATT, CDR2 SNEGSKA (reference sequence). The CDR3 consists of 14 residues. The CDR3 loop reads CSAGDPTSTYEQYF. CDR3 bases: TGCAGTGCTGGGGACCCTACCTCCACCTACGAGCAGTACTTC.